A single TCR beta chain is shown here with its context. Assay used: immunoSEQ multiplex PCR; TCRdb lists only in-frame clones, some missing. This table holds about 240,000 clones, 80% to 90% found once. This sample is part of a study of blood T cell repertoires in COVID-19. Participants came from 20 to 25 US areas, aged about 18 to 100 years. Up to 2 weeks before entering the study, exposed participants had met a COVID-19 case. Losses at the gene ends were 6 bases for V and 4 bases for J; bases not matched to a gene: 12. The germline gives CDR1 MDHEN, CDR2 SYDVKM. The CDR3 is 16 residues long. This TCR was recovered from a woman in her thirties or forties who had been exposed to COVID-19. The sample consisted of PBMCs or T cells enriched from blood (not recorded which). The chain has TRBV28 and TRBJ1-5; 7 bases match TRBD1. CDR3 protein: CASSLIRGSFNQPQHF. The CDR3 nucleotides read TGTGCCAGCAGCCTAATCAGGGGGTCTTTTAATCAGCCCCAGCATTTT.